This T cell receptor beta chain was profiled in a study of OX40 agonist ivuxolimab in advanced cancers. Germline-derived CDR1 and CDR2 are SGHDT and YYEEEE. This CDR3 region has 14 residues. The trim removed 3 bases at V and 7 bases at J, leaving 6 bases unmatched. This clone was observed once. Assay used: immunoSEQ multiplex PCR; TCRdb lists only in-frame clones, some missing. Here the sample spans more than 45,000 clones, over 80% being singletons. This specimen was CD4+ or CD8+ T cells sorted from blood, taken in a trial of the OX40 agonist ivuxolimab. The J gene is TRBJ1-2, the V gene TRBV5-6, with 10 bases lining up with TRBD1. The receptor comes from an adult with an advanced solid tumor such as melanoma, head and neck, liver or kidney cancer. CDR3: CASSSGQGLTGYTF. CDR3 in DNA: TGTGCCAGCAGCTCGGGACAGGGGTTGACTGGCTACACCTTC. The whole variable domain, filled in from reference TRBV5-6 and TRBJ1-2, reads DAGVTQSPTHLIKTRGQQVTLRCSPKSGHDTVSWYQQALGQGPQFIFQYYEEEERQRGNFPDRFSGHQFPNYSSELNVNALLLGDSALYLCASSSGQGLTGYTFGSGTRLTVV.